These 3 T cell receptor beta chains share one sample of origin, sequenced in a study of T-cell reconstitution after alpha-beta-depleted transplantation in children listed by TCRdb under 2016. The library was generated by PCR. Sequencing took place on an Illumina HiSeq 2500. Molecular barcoding was employed in the preparation of TCR libraries, with unique molecular identifiers being used to normalize TCRbeta repertoire quantification. The public reads were reprocessed in TCRdb via fastp at Q25 and MiXCR, keeping in-frame beta chains. Duplicate CDR3 protein sequences are folded into a single record with the most common DNA and genes. In all, the sample holds some 200,000 distinct CDR3 sequences, and roughly 6.5% of those were seen once. The ten largest account for roughly 4.7% of the sample. Taken with the paper, the label for treatment or condition translates to: allogeneic hematopoietic cell transplantation with graft depleted of TCRalphabeta T cells and CD19 B cells.

Here the sequenced sample was PBMCs, taken before TCRalphabeta/CD19-depleted stem cell transplant. These receptor sequences come from a girl under three years old with combined immunodeficiency, due to receive a stem cell transplant.

This clonotype was detected many times. The chain uses TRBV25-1 and TRBJ2-7; 10 bases map to TRBD2. The CDR3 sequence is 15 residues long. CDR1 is MGHDK and CDR2 is SYGVNS in the germline V gene. Losses at the gene ends were 1 base for V and 6 bases for J; bases not matched to a gene: 6. The CDR3 region has the DNA TGTGCCAGCAGTGAATCTAGCGGGGGCCTCCTCGAGCAGTACTTC. This codes for CASSESSGGLLEQYF.

This clonotype was detected ten times or more. V and J are TRBV5-1 and TRBJ1-4; D perhaps matches TRBD1 (5 bases). The CDR3 consists of 14 residues. Trimming stripped 2 bases from V and 3 bases from J, with 8 bases between. The germline gives CDR1 SGHRS, CDR2 YFSETQ. For the CDR3, the DNA is TGCGCCAGCAGCTTCGGGACTCCTAATGAAAAACTGTTTTTT. Translated: CASSFGTPNEKLFF.

This clonotype was detected ten times or more. In nucleotides, the CDR3 is TGTGCCAGCACTCCAGGACTAGCGGATTACAATGAGCAGTTCTTC. Its translation: CASTPGLADYNEQFF. The chain employs TRBV12-3 or TRBV12-4 and TRBJ2-1, with 10 bases fitting TRBD2. J was trimmed by 4 bases and V by 7 bases; bases with no gene match: 7. The CDR3 contains 15 residues.